This passage covers 12 T cell receptor beta chains from one sample sequenced in a study of control samples from healthy donors and cancer patients. The table came from immunoSEQ multiplex PCR; TCRdb's copy has only in-frame clones and leaves some out. The sample lists approximately 170,000 clones; around nine tenths were seen once. Sequenced material: blood. These receptors all come from a man aged 25-45 years in good health.

This chain joins TRBV25-1 and TRBJ2-5; TRBD1 matches at 8 bases. V shed 1 base and J 1 base; nucleotides not matched to a gene: 2. Looked up from germline, CDR1 is MGHDK and CDR2 is SYGVNS. The CDR3 sequence is 15 residues long. The CDR3 region has the DNA TGTGCCAGCAGTGAATGGGGACAGGCCCAAGAGACCCAGTACTTC. This translates into CASSEWGQAQETQYF.

This chain joins TRBV27 and TRBJ1-1; 7 bases match TRBD1. With V trimmed by 8 bases and J by 0 bases, 15 bases remained unmatched. Germline V gives CDR1 MNHEY, CDR2 SMNVEV (reference sequence). CDR3 length: 17 amino acids. This CDR3 reads CASESLEGARVNTEAFF. DNA for the CDR3: TGTGCCAGCGAATCATTGGAGGGGGCGCGGGTGAACACTGAAGCTTTCTTT.

The rearrangement joins TRBV19 to TRBJ1-5; a possible D gene is TRBD1 (5 bases). Trimming took 5 bases from V and 0 from J, leaving 20 bases between them. The length of the CDR3 is 18 residues. CDR1 and CDR2 from the germline V gene are LNHDA and SQIVND (reference sequence). DNA for the CDR3: TGTGCCAGTAGTTGGACCGACGGGGCAGGCTATAGCAATCAGCCCCAGCATTTT. Protein sequence: CASSWTDGAGYSNQPQHF.

This clone appeared once. The chain recombines TRBV28 with TRBJ2-1; 9 bases are shared with TRBD1. The V segment lost 3 bases and the J segment 4 bases; nucleotides outside the gene matches: 4. This CDR3 comprises 15 residues. From germline, CDR1 is MDHEN and CDR2 SYDVKM. The CDR3 is CASSFLGTGYNEQFF. CDR3 bases: TGTGCCAGCAGTTTCCTGGGGACAGGGTACAATGAGCAGTTCTTC. The full variable domain, in which reference TRBV28 and TRBJ2-1 provide the parts outside the CDR3, is DVKVTQSSRYLVKRTGEKVFLECVQDMDHENMFWYRQDPGLGLRLIYFSYDVKMKEKGDIPEGYSVSREKKERFSLILESASTNQTSMYLCASSFLGTGYNEQFFGPGTRLTVL.

The chain has TRBV5-8 and TRBJ1-1, with D uncertain. The length of the CDR3 is 15 residues. Germline assignment: CDR1 SGHTS and CDR2 YDEGEE. Trimming removed 4 bases from V and 6 bases from J, with 19 bases in between. The CDR3: CASSPRPGSESEAFF. For the CDR3, the DNA is TGTGCCAGCAGCCCCCGGCCGGGGTCAGAGTCTGAAGCTTTCTTT.

Turning to this clone: The sample carries other DNA sequences with the same CDR3. The rearrangement links TRBV7-9 to TRBJ2-7; D gene uncertain. V lost 5 bases to trimming and J lost 3 bases, with 8 bases between them. CDR1 is SEHNR, CDR2 FQNEAQ, per germline (reference sequence). This CDR3 is 12 amino acids long. The CDR3 spells CASSPLSYEQYF. For the CDR3, the DNA is TGTGCCAGCAGCCCGCTTAGCTACGAGCAGTACTTC.

The CDR3: CASSGGSGTGGRETQYF. The CDR3 DNA reads as TGCGCCAGCAGTGGTGGGAGTGGGACAGGGGGCCGGGAGACCCAGTACTTC. The chain links TRBV5-1 to TRBJ2-5; 12 nucleotides agree with TRBD1. The J segment lost 5 bases and the V segment lost 5 bases, leaving 13 bases of the junction unmatched. In germline, CDR1 is SGHRS, CDR2 YFSETQ. The CDR3 length is 17 residues.

The chain uses TRBV5-4 and TRBJ2-3; perhaps TRBD2 as D (5 bases). Trimming shortened V by 0 bases and J by 0 bases, and 8 bases separated the two germline ends. Germline values: CDR1 SGHNT, CDR2 YYREEE (reference sequence). The CDR3 has 15 residues. CDR3 loop: CASSLVSVSTDTQYF. The CDR3, as DNA: TGTGCCAGCAGCTTGGTTAGCGTGAGCACAGATACGCAGTATTTT.

A remark on this clone: The sample holds other DNA sequences that translate to the same CDR3. The V call is TRBV27, the J call TRBJ2-7; 7 bases agree with TRBD2. Germline V CDR1 and CDR2: MNHEY, SMNVEV (reference sequence). This CDR3 is 14 amino acids long. V was clipped by 3 bases and J by 2 bases; unmatched bases: 4. This CDR3 is CASSLGGTAYEQYF. CDR3 nucleotide sequence: TGTGCCAGCAGTTTGGGGGGGACGGCCTACGAGCAGTACTTC.

This sequence joins TRBV5-8 and TRBJ1-1; TRBD1 agrees at 9 bases. CDR3 length equals 13 residues. Germline-derived CDR1 and CDR2 are SGHTS and YDEGEE. With V trimmed by 4 bases and J by 11 bases, 9 bases remained unmatched. The CDR3 here is CASSGGQGILAFF. The CDR3 nucleotides read TGTGCCAGCAGCGGGGGACAGGGAATTTTGGCTTTCTTT.

The chain employs TRBV9 and TRBJ2-1, with TRBD1 identical over 8 bases. Germline CDR1 SGDLS, CDR2 YYNGEE. The CDR3 is 18 residues long. With V trimmed by 0 bases and J by 8 bases, 16 bases remained unmatched. The CDR3 nucleotides are TGTGCCAGCAGCGTAGAGGGGACAGGATTGTTTCCGGGCGATGAGCAGTTCTTC. It translates to CASSVEGTGLFPGDEQFF.

This clone was picked up one time. The chain has TRBV30 and TRBJ2-1; perhaps TRBD1 as D (6 bases). CDR1 is GTSNPN, CDR2 SVGIG, per germline (reference sequence). The CDR3 extends over 12 amino acids. Trimming stripped 3 bases from V and 8 bases from J, with 11 bases between. CDR3 protein: CAWSGQGYEQFF. The CDR3, as DNA: TGTGCCTGGAGCGGGCAGGGGTATGAGCAGTTCTTC.